This TCR beta chain emerged from a study of T-cell memory formation after mild COVID-19. Findings and caveats of the study: Contracting clones, day 15 to 85, had balanced CD4/CD8, and later expanders favored CD4+.

The TCR alpha and TCR beta cDNA libraries, bearing sample barcodes and UMIs, were generated by 5'RACE using constant-segment primers. Each CDR3 protein is one row after TCRdb ran MiXCR on the 5' RACE reads. The table includes a few hundred thousand distinct CDR3 sequences, approximately 18% detected once. Germline CDR1 and CDR2: MDHEN and SYDVKM. The CDR3 covers 17 residues. V dropped 4 bases and J dropped 5 bases, with 21 bases sitting between them. This clonotype was recorded once. The antigen is unknown. Sequencing input: PBMCs or a T cell subset sorted from them (not recorded which). The J gene is TRBJ1-5, the V gene TRBV28, with D possibly matching TRBD1 (5 bases). The receptor was derived from a young man who had mild COVID-19 (a few samples of this study predate the infection). Cell type and time point are not known. As DNA, the CDR3 is TGTGCCAGCAGTTCCGCCGTGTTAAGGGGTACCGATCAGCCCCAGCATTTT. Translating it yields CASSSAVLRGTDQPQHF.